This T cell receptor (beta chain) was observed in a study of shared clonotypes between healthy human individuals. Germline V gene data show CDR1 as SGDLS and CDR2 as YYNGEE. With 2 bases removed from V and 6 bases from J, the gap between germline ends came to 12 bases. The CDR3 has 14 residues. Sequencing was performed with immunoSEQ multiplex PCR; in TCRdb, only in-frame clones are kept and a portion is missing. This sample yields approximately 1.5 million clones, of which roughly 98% are seen a single time; 0.4% to 0.55% belongs to the top ten. The clonotype comes from a man aged 25-45 years in good health. Specimen: naive CD4+ T cells sorted from blood. The subset was: CD45RA+ positively selected. The V call is TRBV9, the J call TRBJ1-5; the D is unclear. CDR3: CASSVGGSGQPQHF. CDR3 sequence (DNA): TGTGCCAGCAGCGTTGGCGGGTCGGGTCAGCCCCAGCATTTT.